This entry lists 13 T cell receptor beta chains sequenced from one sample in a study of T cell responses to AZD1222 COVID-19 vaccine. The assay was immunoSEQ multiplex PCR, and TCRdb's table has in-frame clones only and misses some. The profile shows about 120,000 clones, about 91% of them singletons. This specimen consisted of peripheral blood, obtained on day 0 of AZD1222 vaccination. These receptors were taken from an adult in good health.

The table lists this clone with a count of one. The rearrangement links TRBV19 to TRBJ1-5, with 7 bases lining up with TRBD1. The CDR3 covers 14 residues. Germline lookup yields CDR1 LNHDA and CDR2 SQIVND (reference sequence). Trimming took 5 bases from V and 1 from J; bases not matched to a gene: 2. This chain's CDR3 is CASSVTGSNQPQHF. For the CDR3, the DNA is TGTGCCAGTAGTGTGACAGGGAGCAATCAGCCCCAGCATTTT.

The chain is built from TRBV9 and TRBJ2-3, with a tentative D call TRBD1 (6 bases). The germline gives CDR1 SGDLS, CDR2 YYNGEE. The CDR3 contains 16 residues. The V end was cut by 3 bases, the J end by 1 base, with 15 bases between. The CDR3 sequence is CASSGRQVWGTDTQYF. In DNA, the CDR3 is TGTGCCAGCAGCGGCAGACAGGTTTGGGGCACAGATACGCAGTATTTT.

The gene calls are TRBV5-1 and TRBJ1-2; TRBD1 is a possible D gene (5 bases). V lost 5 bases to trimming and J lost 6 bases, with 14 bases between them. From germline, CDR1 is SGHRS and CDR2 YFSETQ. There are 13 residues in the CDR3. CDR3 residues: CASRPRREDGYTF. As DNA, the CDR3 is TGCGCCAGCAGGCCACGCAGGGAAGATGGCTACACCTTC.

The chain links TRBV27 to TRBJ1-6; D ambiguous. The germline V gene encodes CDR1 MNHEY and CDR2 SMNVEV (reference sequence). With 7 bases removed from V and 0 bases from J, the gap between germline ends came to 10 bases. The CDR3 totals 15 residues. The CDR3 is CASTRHSSYNSPLHF. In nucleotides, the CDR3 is TGTGCCAGCACCCGACACAGCTCCTATAATTCACCCCTCCACTTT.

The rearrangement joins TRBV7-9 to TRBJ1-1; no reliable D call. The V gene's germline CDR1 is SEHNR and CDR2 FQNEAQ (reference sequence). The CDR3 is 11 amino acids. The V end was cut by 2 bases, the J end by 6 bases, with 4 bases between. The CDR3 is CASSLQAEAFF. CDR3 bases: TGTGCCAGCAGCTTACAGGCTGAAGCTTTCTTT.

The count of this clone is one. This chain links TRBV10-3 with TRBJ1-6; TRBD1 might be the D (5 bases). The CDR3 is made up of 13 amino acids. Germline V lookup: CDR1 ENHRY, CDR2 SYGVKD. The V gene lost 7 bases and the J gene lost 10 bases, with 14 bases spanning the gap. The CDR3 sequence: CAINDKGASPLHF. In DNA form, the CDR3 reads TGTGCCATCAACGACAAAGGGGCCTCACCCCTCCACTTT.

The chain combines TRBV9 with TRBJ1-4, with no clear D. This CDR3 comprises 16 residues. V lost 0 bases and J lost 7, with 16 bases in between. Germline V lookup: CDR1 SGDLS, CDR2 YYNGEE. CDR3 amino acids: CASSVGSHNEGEKLFF. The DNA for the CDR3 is TGTGCCAGCAGCGTAGGTTCCCACAATGAGGGTGAAAAACTGTTTTTT.

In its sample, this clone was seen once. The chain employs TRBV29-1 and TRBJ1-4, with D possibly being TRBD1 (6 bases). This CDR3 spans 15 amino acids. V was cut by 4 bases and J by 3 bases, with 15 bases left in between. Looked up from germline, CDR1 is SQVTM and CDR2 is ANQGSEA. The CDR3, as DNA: TGCAGCGTTGGGGCCCCAGGGGATGCTAATGAAAAACTGTTTTTT. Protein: CSVGAPGDANEKLFF.

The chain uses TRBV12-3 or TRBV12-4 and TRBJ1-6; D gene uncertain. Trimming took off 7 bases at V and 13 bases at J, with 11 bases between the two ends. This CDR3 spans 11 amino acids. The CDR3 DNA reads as TGTGCCAGCACCAAGAGTCGTCCCCTCCACTTT. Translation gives CASTKSRPLHF.

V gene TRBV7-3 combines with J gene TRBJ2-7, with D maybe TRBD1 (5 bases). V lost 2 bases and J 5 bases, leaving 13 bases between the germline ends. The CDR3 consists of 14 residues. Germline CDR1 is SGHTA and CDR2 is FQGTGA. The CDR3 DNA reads TGTGCCAGCAGCTTACAGGGAAAATCCCACGAGCAGTACTTC. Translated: CASSLQGKSHEQYF. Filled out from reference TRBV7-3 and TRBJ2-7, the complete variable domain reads GAGVSQTPSNKVTEKGKYVELRCDPISGHTALYWYRQSLGQGPEFLIYFQGTGAADDSGLPNDRFFAVRPEGSVSTLKIQRTERGDSAVYLCASSLQGKSHEQYFGPGTRLTVT.

Here the CDR3 reads CASSLVPSGVDGYTF. The CDR3 region has the DNA TGTGCCAGCAGTTTAGTCCCGAGCGGAGTGGATGGCTACACCTTC. The J gene is TRBJ1-2, the V gene TRBV28; D unresolved. The CDR3 has 15 residues. Germline V gives CDR1 MDHEN, CDR2 SYDVKM. V lost 2 bases to trimming and J lost 6 bases, with 16 bases between them.

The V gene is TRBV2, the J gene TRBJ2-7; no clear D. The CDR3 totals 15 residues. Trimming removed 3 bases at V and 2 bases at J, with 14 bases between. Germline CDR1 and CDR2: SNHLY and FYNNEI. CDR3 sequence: CASSDGLQNAYEQYF. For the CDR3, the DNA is TGTGCCAGCAGTGATGGCCTCCAAAACGCCTACGAGCAGTACTTC.

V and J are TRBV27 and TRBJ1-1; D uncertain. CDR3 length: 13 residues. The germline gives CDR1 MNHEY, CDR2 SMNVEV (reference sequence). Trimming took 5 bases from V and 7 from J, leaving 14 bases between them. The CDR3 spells CASSRQASGEAFF. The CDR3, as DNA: TGTGCCAGCAGTCGCCAAGCTTCGGGTGAAGCTTTCTTT.